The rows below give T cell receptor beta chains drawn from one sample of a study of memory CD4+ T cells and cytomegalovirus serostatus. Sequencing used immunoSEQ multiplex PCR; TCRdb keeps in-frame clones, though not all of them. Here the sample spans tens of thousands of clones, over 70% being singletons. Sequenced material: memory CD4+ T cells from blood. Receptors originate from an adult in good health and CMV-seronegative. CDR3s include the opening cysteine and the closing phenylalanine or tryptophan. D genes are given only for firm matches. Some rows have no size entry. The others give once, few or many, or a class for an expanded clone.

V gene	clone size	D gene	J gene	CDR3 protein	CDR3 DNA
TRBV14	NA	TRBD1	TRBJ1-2	CASSQVDRRSGYTF	TGTGCCAGCAGCCAAGTGGACAGGAGGAGTGGCTACACCTTC
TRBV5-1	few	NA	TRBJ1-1	CASSLLTVNTEAFF	TGCGCCAGCAGCTTGTTAACAGTGAACACTGAAGCTTTCTTT
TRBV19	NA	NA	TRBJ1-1	CASSSKNRVGNTEAFF	TGTGCCAGTAGCTCGAAAAACCGCGTAGGGAACACTGAAGCTTTCTTT
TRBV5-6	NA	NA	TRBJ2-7	CASSLTGFSYEQYF	TGTGCCAGCAGCTTAACGGGGTTTTCCTACGAGCAGTACTTC
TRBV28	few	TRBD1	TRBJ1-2	CASSYLGTGDYGYTF	TGTGCCAGCAGTTACCTTGGGACAGGGGATTATGGCTACACCTTC
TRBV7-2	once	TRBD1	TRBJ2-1	CASSRTGRLSYNEQFF	TGTGCCAGCAGCCGGACAGGACGCCTCTCCTACAATGAGCAGTTCTTC
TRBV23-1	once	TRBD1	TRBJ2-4	CASSQSDGQDLAKNIQYF	TGCGCCAGCAGTCAATCGGACGGACAGGATCTAGCCAAAAACATTCAGTACTTC
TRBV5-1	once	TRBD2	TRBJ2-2	CASSLRGDTGELFF	TGCGCCAGCTCCCTGCGGGGGGACACCGGGGAGCTGTTTTTT
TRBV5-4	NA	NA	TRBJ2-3	CATGAEVTDTQYF	TGTGCCACCGGCGCAGAAGTCACAGATACGCAGTATTTT
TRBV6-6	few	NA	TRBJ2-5	CASSYVRQETQYF	TGTGCCAGCAGTTACGTTCGCCAAGAGACCCAGTACTTC
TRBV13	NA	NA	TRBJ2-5	CASSLEGLRTQYF	TGTGCCAGCAGCTTAGAGGGGCTCAGGACCCAGTACTTC
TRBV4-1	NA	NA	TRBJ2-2	CASSPAFRRSYTGELFF	TGCGCCAGCAGCCCCGCCTTTCGAAGGTCCTACACCGGGGAGCTGTTTTTT
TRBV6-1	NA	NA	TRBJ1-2	CASSGRWDYGYTF	TGTGCCAGCAGTGGACGGTGGGACTATGGCTACACCTTC
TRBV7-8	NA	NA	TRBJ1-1	CASSKSLARTEAFF	TGTGCCAGCAGCAAAAGCCTAGCGAGGACTGAAGCTTTCTTT
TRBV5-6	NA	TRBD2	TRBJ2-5	CASNRGGSGSVETQYF	TGTGCCAGCAACCGGGGGGGTAGCGGGAGTGTAGAGACCCAGTACTTC
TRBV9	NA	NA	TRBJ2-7	CASSVGLGPSYEQYF	TGTGCCAGCAGCGTCGGTCTCGGTCCTTCCTACGAGCAGTACTTC
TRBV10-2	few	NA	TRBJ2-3	CASRVGTDTQYF	TGCGCCAGCAGGGTTGGCACAGATACGCAGTATTTT
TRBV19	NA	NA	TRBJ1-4	CASSMARTATNEKLFF	TGTGCCAGTAGTATGGCCCGGACAGCTACTAATGAAAAACTGTTTTTT
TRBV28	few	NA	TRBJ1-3	CASRGNTIYF	TGTGCCAGCAGGGGAAACACCATATATTTT
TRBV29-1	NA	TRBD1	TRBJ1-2	CSVEDSYRGGYTF	TGCAGCGTTGAAGACAGTTACAGGGGTGGCTACACCTTC
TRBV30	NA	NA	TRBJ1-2	CAWSVRGNYGYTF	TGTGCCTGGAGTGTAAGGGGGAACTATGGCTACACCTTC
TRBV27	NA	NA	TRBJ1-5	CASSPGLGLNQPQHF	TGTGCCAGCAGTCCAGGGTTAGGACTCAATCAGCCCCAGCATTTT
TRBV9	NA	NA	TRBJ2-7	CASSPRFGSYEQYF	TGTGCCAGCAGCCCCCGTTTTGGGTCCTACGAGCAGTACTTC
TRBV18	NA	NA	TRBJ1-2	CASSRTDTYGGYTF	TGTGCCAGCTCTCGGACAGATACCTATGGCGGCTACACCTTC
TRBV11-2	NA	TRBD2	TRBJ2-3	CASSRLASTDTQYF	TGTGCCAGCAGCCGACTAGCGAGCACAGATACGCAGTATTTT
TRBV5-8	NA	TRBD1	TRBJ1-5	CASSPRDRGLIQPQHF	TGTGCCAGCAGCCCCCGGGACAGGGGTTTGATTCAGCCCCAGCATTTT
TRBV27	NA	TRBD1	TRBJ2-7	CASMGGQGAYEQYF	TGTGCCAGCATGGGGGGACAGGGGGCCTACGAGCAGTACTTC
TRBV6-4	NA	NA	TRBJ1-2	CASSQDRTNYGYTF	TGTGCCAGCAGCCAAGACAGGACTAACTATGGCTACACCTTC
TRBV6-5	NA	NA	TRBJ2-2	CASRGTGHTGELFF	TGTGCCAGCAGGGGTACAGGGCATACCGGGGAGCTGTTTTTT
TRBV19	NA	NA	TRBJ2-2	CASSIGYGQGPGELFF	TGTGCCAGTAGTATAGGGTACGGTCAGGGCCCCGGGGAGCTGTTTTTT
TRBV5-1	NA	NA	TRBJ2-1	CASSSDGLQYNEQFF	TGCGCCAGCAGCTCGGACGGTCTCCAATACAATGAGCAGTTCTTC
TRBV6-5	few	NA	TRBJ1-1	CASRGQNMNTEAFF	TGTGCCAGCAGAGGACAGAACATGAACACTGAAGCTTTCTTT
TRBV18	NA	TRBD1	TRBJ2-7	CASSRTGGIGRGYEQYF	TGTGCCAGCTCGCGGACAGGGGGTATTGGTCGCGGCTACGAGCAGTACTTC
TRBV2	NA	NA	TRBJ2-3	CASSAESGAPDTQYF	TGTGCCAGCAGTGCGGAGTCAGGGGCCCCAGATACGCAGTATTTT
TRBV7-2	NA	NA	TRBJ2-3	CASSPSTDTQYF	TGTGCCAGCAGCCCTAGCACAGATACGCAGTATTTT
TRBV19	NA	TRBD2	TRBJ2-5	CASTSGEGLQETQYF	TGTGCCAGTACTAGCGGGGAGGGACTCCAAGAGACCCAGTACTTC
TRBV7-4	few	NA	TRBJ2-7	CASSETSREQYF	TGTGCCAGCAGCGAGACTAGTCGCGAGCAGTACTTC
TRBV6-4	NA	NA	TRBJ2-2	CASSSGAVTGELFF	TGTGCCAGCAGCTCAGGGGCCGTTACCGGGGAGCTGTTTTTT
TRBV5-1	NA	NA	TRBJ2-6	CASSLERQVLFAGANVLTF	TGCGCCAGCAGCTTGGAACGACAGGTTTTATTCGCTGGGGCCAACGTCCTGACTTTC
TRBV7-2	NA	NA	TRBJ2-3	CASSLSVFTDTQYF	TGTGCCAGCAGCCTTAGTGTGTTCACAGATACGCAGTATTTT
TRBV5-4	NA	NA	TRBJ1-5	CASSLGGAGQPQHF	TGTGCCAGCAGCTTGGGGGGGGCTGGGCAGCCCCAGCATTTT
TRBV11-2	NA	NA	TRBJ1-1	CASSLEGGVNTEAFF	TGTGCCAGCAGCTTAGAGGGAGGGGTGAACACTGAAGCTTTCTTT
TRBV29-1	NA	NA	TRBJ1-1	CSVVPYQNTEAFF	TGCAGCGTTGTTCCGTACCAGAACACTGAAGCTTTCTTT
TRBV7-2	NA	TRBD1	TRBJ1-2	CASSPHRGRVNGYTF	TGTGCCAGCAGCCCTCACAGGGGGCGAGTGAATGGCTACACCTTC
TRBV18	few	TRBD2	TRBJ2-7	CASSPPISLAGESISIYEQYF	TGTGCCAGCTCACCCCCAATCTCACTAGCGGGAGAATCAATTTCCATATACGAGCAGTACTTC
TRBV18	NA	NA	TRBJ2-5	CASSRRDRQETQYF	TGTGCCAGCTCACGGCGGGACCGCCAAGAGACCCAGTACTTC
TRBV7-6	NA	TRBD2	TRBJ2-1	CASSLIAGGLFNEQFF	TGTGCCAGCAGCTTGATAGCGGGAGGGCTCTTCAATGAGCAGTTCTTC
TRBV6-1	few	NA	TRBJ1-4	CASSWGGTNEKLFF	TGTGCCAGCAGTTGGGGGGGAACTAATGAAAAACTGTTTTTT
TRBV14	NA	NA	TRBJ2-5	CASSQGLRTARKETQYF	TGTGCCAGCAGCCAAGGTCTTCGAACAGCCCGAAAAGAGACCCAGTACTTC
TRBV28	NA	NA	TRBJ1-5	CASRATAFSNQPQHF	TGTGCCAGCAGAGCGACAGCTTTTAGCAATCAGCCCCAGCATTTT
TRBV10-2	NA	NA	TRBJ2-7	CASSEAGGGEQYF	TGCGCCAGCAGTGAGGCAGGGGGGGGCGAGCAGTACTTC
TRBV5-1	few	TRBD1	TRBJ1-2	CASSWETGEYGYTF	TGCGCCAGCAGCTGGGAAACAGGGGAATATGGCTACACCTTC
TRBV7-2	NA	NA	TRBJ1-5	CASSLGLSNQPQHF	TGTGCCAGCAGCCTAGGACTAAGCAATCAGCCCCAGCATTTT
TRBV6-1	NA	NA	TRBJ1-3	CASRASGLGNTIYF	TGTGCCAGCAGAGCCAGCGGACTGGGAAACACCATATATTTT
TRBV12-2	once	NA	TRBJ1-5	CASRLTGMGLKNQPQHF	TGTGCAAGTCGCTTAACCGGAATGGGTCTCAAAAATCAGCCCCAGCATTTT
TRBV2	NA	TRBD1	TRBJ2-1	CASRDRGWNEQFF	TGTGCCAGCAGGGACAGGGGGTGGAATGAGCAGTTCTTC
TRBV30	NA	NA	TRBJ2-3	CAWKQGGTSTDTQYF	TGTGCCTGGAAACAGGGTGGGACTAGCACAGATACGCAGTATTTT
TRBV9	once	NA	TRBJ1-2	CASNDQQGTNYGYTF	TGTGCCAGCAATGACCAGCAGGGTACCAACTATGGCTACACCTTC